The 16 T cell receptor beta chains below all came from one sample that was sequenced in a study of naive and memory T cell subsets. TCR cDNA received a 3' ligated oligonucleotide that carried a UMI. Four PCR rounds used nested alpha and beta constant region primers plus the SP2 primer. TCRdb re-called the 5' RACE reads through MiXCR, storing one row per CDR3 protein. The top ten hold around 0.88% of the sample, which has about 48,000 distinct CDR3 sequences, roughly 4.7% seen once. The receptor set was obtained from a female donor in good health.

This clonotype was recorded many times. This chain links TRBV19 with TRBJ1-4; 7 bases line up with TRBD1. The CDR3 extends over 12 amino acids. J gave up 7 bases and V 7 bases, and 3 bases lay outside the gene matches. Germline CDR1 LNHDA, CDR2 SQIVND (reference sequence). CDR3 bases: TGTGCCAGTACACCAGGGGGTGAAAAACTGTTTTTT. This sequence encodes CASTPGGEKLFF.

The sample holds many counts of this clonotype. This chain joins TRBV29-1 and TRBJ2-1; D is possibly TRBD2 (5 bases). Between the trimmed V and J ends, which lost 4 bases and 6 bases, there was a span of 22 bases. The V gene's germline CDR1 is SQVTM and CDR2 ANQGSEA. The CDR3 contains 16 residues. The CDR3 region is CSVAKSMDFTPNEQFF. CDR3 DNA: TGCAGCGTTGCCAAATCGATGGACTTTACTCCCAATGAGCAGTTCTTC.

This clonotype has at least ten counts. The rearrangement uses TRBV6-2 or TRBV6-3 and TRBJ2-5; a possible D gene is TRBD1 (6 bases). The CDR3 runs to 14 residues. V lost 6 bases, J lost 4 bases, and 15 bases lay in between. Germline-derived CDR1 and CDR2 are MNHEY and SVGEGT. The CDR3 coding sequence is TGTGCCAGCAGACCATTCAGGGGTATAGAGACCCAGTACTTC. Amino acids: CASRPFRGIETQYF.

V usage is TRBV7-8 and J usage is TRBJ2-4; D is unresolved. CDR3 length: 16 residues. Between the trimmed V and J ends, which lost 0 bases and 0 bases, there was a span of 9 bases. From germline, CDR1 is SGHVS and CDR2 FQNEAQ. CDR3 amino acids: CASSLASGLAKNIQYF. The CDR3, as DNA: TGTGCCAGCAGCTTAGCGTCCGGGCTAGCCAAAAACATTCAGTACTTC.

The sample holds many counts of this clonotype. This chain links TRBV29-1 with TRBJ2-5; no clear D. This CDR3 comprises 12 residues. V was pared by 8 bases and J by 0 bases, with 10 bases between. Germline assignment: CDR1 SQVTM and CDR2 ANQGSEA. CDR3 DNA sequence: TGCAGCAAGACGGAAAACCAAGAGACCCAGTACTTC. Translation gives CSKTENQETQYF. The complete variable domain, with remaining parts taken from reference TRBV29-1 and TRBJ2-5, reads SAVISQKPSRDICQRGTSLTIQCQVDSQVTMMFWYRQQPGQSLTLIATANQGSEATYESGFVIDKFPISRPNLTFSTLTVSNMSPEDSSIYLCSKTENQETQYFGPGTRLLVL.

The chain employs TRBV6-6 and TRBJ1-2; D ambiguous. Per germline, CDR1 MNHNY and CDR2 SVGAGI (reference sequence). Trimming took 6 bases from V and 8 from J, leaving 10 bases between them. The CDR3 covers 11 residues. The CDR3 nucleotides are TGTGCCAGCAGCTGGGGAGAGGGCTACACCTTC. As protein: CASSWGEGYTF.

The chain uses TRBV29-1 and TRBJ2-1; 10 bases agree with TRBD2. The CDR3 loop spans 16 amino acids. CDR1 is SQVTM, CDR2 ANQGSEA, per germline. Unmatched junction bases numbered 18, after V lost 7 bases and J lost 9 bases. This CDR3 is CSASPGASGSSVEQFF. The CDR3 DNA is TGCAGCGCATCCCCCGGGGCTAGCGGGAGTTCGGTTGAGCAGTTCTTC.

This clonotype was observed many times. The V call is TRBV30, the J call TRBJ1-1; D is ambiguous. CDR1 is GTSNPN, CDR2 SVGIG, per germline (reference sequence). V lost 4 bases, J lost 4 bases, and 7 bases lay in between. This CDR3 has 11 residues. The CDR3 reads CAWNLRTEAFF. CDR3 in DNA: TGTGCCTGGAATCTTCGCACTGAAGCTTTCTTT. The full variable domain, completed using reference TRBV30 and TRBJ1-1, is SQTIHQWPATLVQPVGSPLSLECTVEGTSNPNLYWYRQAAGRGLQLLFYSVGIGQISSEVPQNLSASRPQDRQFILSSKKLLLSDSGFYLCAWNLRTEAFFGQGTRLTVV.

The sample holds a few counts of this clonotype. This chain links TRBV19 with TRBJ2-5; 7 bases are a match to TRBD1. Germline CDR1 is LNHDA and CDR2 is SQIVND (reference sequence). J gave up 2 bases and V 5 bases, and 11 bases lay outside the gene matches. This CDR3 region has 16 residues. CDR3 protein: CASSPPGQRFQETQYF. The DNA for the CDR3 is TGTGCCAGTAGTCCGCCGGGACAGCGATTTCAAGAGACCCAGTACTTC.

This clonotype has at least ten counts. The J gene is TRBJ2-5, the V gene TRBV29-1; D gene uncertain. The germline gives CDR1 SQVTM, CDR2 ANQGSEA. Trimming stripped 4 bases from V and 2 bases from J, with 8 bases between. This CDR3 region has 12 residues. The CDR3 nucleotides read TGCAGCGTTGGTGTTCTTCAAGAGACCCAGTACTTC. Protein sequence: CSVGVLQETQYF.

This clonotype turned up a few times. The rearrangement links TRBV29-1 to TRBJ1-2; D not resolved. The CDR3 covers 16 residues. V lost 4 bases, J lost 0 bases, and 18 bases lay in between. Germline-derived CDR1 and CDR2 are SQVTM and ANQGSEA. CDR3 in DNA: TGCAGCGTTGTGGGCCAGCCCGCATTAGCTAACTATGGCTACACCTTC. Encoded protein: CSVVGQPALANYGYTF.

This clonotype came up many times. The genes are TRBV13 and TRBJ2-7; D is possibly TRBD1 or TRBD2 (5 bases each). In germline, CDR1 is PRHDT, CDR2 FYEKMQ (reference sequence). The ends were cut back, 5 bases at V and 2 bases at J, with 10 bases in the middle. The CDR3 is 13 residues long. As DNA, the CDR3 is TGTGCCAGCAGCCGGGACGGCACCTACGAGCAGTACTTC. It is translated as CASSRDGTYEQYF.

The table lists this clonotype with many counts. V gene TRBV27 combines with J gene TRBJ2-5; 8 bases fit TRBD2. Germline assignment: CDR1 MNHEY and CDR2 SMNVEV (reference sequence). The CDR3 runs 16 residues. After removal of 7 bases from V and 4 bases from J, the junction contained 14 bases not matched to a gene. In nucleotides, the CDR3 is TGTGCCAGCACCGGACGAACTGGGACTAGAGTAGAGACCCAGTACTTC. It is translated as CASTGRTGTRVETQYF.

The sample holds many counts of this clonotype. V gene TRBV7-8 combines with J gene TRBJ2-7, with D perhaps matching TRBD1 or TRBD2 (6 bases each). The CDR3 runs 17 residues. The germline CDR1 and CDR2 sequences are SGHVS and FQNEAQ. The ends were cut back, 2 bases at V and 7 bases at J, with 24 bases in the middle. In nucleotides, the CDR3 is TGTGCCAGCAGCTTATCGGGCCCGGGGGCGTTCACGGGGGAGCAGTACTTC. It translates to CASSLSGPGAFTGEQYF.

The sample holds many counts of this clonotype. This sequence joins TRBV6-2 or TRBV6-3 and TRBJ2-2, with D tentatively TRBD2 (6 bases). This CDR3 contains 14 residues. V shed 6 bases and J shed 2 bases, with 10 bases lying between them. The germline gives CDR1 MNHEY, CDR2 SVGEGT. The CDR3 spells CASRRELNTGELFF. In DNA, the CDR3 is TGTGCCAGCAGGCGGGAATTAAACACCGGGGAGCTGTTTTTT.

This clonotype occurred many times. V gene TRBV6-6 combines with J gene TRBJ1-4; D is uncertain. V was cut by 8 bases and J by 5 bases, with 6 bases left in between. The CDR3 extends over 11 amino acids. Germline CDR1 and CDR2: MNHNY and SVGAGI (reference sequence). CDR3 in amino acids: CASVGNEKLFF. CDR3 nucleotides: TGTGCCAGCGTGGGGAATGAAAAACTGTTTTTT.